The clone carrying this T cell receptor (beta chain) was found a few times. A v3.0 immunoSEQ assay was performed at survey level. TCRdb's table, derived via immunoSEQ multiplex PCR, lists solely in-frame clones and lacks some. Of fewer than 30,000 clones in the sample, around 84% were seen once. The record originates from a study of long-term antiretroviral therapy in people with HIV. Unmatched junction bases numbered 10, after V lost 3 bases and J lost 8 bases. Germline V gives CDR1 SGDLS, CDR2 YYNGEE. The length of the CDR3 is 14 residues. The sequence was obtained from a woman aged 25 to 45 with HIV. The specimen comprised unsorted PBMCs, sampled 0.8 years after starting antiretroviral therapy. The chain recombines TRBV9 with TRBJ1-2, with TRBD1 matching 7 bases. CDR3 DNA: TGTGCCAGCAGCGACGGACAGGATCTGGGGGGCTACACCTTC. This translates into CASSDGQDLGGYTF.